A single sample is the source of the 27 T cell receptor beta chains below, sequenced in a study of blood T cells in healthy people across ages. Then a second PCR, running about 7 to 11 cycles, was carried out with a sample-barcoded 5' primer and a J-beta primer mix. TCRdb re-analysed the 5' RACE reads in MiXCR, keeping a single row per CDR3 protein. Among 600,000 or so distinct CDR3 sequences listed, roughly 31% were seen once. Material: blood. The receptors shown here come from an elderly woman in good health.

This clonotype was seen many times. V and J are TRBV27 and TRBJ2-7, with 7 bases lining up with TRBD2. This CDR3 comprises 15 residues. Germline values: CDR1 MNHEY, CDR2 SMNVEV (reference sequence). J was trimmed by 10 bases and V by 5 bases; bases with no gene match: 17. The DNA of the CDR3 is TGTGCCAGCAGTGATCGACTAGCCTTGGGTCTCACACAGTACTTC. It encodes CASSDRLALGLTQYF.

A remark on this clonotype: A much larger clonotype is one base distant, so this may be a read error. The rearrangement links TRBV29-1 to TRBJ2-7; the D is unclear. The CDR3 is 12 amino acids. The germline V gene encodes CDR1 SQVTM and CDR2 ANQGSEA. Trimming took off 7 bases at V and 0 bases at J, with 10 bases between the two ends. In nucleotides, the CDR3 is TGCAGCGGCACAGTTTACTCCTACGAGCAGTACTTC. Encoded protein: CSGTVYSYEQYF.

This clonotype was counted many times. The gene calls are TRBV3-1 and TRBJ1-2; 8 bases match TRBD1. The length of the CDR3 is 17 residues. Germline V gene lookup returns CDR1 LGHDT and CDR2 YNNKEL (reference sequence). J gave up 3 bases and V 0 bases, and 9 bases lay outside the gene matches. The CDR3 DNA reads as TGTGCCAGCAGCCAAGATCCAGGGGGCGCAGGGTACTATGGCTACACCTTC. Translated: CASSQDPGGAGYYGYTF.

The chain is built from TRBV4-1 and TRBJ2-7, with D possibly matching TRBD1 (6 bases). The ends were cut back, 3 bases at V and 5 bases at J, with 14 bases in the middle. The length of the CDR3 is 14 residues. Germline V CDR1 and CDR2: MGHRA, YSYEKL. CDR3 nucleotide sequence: TGCGCCAGCAGCCACCTCGGACAGAGCCACGAGCAGTACTTC. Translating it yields CASSHLGQSHEQYF.

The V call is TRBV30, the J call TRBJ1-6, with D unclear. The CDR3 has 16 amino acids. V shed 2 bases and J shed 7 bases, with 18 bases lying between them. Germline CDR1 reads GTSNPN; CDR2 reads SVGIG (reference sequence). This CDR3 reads CAWSIGGRGRNSPLHF. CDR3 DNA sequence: TGTGCCTGGAGTATAGGAGGACGAGGACGAAATTCACCCCTCCACTTT.

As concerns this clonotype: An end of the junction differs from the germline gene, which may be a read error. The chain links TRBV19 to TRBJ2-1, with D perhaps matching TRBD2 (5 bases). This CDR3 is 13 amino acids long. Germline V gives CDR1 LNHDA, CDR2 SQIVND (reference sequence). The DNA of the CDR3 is TGTGCCAGTCGACGCCGGGGTTACAGTGAGCAGTTCTTC. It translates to CASRRRGYSEQFF.

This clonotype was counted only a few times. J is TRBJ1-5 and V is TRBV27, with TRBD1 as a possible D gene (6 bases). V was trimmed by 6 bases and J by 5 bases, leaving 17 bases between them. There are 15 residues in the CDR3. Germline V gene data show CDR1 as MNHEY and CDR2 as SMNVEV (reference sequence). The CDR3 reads CASSLDGGRDQPQHF. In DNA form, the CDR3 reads TGTGCCAGCAGCTTGGACGGGGGGCGAGATCAGCCCCAGCATTTT.

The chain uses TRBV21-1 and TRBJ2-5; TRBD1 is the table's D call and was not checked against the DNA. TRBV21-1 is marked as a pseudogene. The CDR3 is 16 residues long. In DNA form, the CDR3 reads TGTGCCAGCAGCAAGGACAGGGTCCGGGGCCTGGGGACCCAGTACTTC. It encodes CASSKDRVRGLGTQYF.

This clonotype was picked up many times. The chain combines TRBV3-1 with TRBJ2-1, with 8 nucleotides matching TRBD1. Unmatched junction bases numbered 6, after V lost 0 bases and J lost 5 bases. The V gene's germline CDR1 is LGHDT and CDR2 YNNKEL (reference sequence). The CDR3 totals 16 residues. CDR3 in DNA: TGTGCCAGCAGCCAAGAGAGGACAGGGTGGGACAATGAGCAGTTCTTC. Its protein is CASSQERTGWDNEQFF.

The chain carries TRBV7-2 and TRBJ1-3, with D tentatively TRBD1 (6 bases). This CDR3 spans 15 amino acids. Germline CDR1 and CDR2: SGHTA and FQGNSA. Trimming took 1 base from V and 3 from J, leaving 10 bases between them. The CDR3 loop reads CASSLGTRGGNTIYF. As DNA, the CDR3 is TGTGCCAGCAGCTTAGGAACCAGGGGTGGAAACACCATATATTTT.

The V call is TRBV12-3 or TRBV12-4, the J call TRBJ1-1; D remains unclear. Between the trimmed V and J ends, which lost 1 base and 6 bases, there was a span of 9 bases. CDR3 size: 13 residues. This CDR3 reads CASSLVQDPEAFF. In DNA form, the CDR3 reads TGTGCCAGCAGTTTAGTCCAGGACCCTGAAGCTTTCTTT.

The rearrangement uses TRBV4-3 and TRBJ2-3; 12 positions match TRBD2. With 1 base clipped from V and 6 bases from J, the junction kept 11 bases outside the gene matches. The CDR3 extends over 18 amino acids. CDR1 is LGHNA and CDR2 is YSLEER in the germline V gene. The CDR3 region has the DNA TGCGCCAGCAGCCAAGGACGGTTGCTAGCGGGGGGGCAGGATACGCAGTATTTT. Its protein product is CASSQGRLLAGGQDTQYF.

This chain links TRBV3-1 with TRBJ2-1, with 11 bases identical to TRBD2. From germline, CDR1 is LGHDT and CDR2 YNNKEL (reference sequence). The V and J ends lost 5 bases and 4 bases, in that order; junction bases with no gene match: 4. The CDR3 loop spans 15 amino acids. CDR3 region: CASSFSGGEYNEQFF. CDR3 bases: TGTGCCAGCAGCTTTAGCGGGGGGGAATACAATGAGCAGTTCTTC.

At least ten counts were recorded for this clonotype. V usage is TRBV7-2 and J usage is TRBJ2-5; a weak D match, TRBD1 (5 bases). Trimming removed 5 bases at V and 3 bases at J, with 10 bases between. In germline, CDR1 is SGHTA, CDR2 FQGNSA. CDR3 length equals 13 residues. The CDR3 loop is CASSSDREETQYF. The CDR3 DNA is TGTGCCAGCAGCAGCGACAGAGAAGAGACCCAGTACTTC.

DNA of the CDR3: TGTGCCAGCAAGCGGTCGGGGAACACTGAAGCTTTCTTT. This sequence encodes CASKRSGNTEAFF. The chain recombines TRBV15 with TRBJ1-1; D gene unclear. CDR3 length: 13 residues. CDR1 is LNHNV and CDR2 is YYDKDF in the germline V gene (reference sequence). V gave up 10 bases and J gave up 1 base, with 13 bases separating them.

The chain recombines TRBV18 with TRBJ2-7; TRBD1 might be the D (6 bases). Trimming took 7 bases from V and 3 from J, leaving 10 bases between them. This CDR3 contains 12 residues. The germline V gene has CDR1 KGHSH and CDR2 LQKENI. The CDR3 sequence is CASLLGGYEQYF. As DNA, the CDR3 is TGTGCCAGCTTACTAGGGGGCTACGAGCAGTACTTC. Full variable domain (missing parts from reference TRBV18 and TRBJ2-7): NAGVMQNPRHLVRRRGQEARLRCSPMKGHSHVYWYRQLPEEGLKFMVYLQKENIIDESGMPKERFSAEFPKEGPSILRIQQVVRGDSAAYFCASLLGGYEQYFGPGTRLTVT.

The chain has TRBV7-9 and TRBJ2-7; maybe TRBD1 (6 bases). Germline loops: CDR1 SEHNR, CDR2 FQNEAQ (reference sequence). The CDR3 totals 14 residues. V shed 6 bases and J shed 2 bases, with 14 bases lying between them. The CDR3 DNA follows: TGTGCCAGCAGTCGGGACATGGGGCCCTACGAGCAGTACTTC. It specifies CASSRDMGPYEQYF.

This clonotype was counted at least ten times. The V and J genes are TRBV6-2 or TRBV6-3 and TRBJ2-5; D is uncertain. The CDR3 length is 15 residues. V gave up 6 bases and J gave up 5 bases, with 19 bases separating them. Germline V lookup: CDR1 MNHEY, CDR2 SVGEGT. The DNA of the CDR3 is TGTGCCAGCAGACTGAGGCTTCCCTCCCAGGAGACCCAGTACTTC. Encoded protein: CASRLRLPSQETQYF.

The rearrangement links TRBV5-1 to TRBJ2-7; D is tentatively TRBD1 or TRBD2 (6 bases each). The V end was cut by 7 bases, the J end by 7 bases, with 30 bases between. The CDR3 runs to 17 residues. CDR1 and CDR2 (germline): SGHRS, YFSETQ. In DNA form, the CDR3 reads TGCGCCAGCGGGGCGGGACACTCGCTTCGCGCCTACAATGAGCAGTACTTC. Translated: CASGAGHSLRAYNEQYF.

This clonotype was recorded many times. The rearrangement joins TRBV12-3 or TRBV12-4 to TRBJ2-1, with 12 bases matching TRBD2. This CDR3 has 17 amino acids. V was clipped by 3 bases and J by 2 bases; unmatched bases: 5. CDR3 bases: TGTGCCAGCAGTTTGACTAGCGGGGGACCGGCCTACAATGAGCAGTTCTTC. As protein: CASSLTSGGPAYNEQFF.

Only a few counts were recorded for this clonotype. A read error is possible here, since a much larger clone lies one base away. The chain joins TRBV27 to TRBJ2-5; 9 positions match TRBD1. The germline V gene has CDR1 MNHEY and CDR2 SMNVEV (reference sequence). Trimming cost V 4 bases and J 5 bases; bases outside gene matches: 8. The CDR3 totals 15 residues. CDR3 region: CASSSPGTGRETQYF. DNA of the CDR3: TGTGCCAGCAGTTCCCCCGGGACAGGGAGGGAGACCCAGTACTTC.

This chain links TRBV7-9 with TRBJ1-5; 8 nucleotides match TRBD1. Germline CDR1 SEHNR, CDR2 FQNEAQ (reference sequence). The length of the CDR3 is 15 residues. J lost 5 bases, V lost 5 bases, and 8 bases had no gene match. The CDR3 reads CASSNGQGTYQPQHF. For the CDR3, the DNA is TGTGCCAGCAGCAACGGACAGGGTACGTATCAGCCCCAGCATTTT.

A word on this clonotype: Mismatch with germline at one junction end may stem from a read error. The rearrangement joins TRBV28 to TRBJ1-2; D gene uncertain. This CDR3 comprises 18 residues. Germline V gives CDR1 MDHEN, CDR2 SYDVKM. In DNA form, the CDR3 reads TGTGCCGGCAGTCCCACCCTCATTAGGACTAGGCCATCCTATGGCTACACCTTC. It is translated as CAGSPTLIRTRPSYGYTF.

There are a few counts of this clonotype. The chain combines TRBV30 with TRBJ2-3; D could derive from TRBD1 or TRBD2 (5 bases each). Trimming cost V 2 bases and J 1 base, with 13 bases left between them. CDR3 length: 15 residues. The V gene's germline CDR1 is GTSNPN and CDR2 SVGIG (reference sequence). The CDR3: CAWSMIMGGTDTQYF. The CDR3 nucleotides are TGTGCCTGGAGTATGATTATGGGGGGCACAGATACGCAGTATTTT.

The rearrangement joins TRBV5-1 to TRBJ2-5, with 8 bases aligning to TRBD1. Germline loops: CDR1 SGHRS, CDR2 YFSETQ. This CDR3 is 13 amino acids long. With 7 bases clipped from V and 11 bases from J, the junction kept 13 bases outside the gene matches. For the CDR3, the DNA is TGCGCCAGCGGACAGGGCATAACAAATGAGCAGTACTTC. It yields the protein CASGQGITNEQYF.

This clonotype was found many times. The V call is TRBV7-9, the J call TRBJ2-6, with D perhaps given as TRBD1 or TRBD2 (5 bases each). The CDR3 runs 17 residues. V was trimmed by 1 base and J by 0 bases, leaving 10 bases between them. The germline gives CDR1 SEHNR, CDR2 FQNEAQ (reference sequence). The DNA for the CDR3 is TGTGCCAGCAGCTTAGGGGACGGTAGCTCTGGGGCCAACGTCCTGACTTTC. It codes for CASSLGDGSSGANVLTF. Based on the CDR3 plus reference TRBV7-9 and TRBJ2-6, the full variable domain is DTGVSQNPRHKITKRGQNVTFRCDPISEHNRLYWYRQTLGQGPEFLTYFQNEAQLEKSRLLSDRFSAERPKGSFSTLEIQRTEQGDSAMYLCASSLGDGSSGANVLTFGAGSRLTVL.

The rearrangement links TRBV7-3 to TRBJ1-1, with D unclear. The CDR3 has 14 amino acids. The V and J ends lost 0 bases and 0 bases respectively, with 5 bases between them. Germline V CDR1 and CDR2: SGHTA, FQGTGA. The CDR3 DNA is TGTGCCAGCAGCTTAACAGCTCTGAACACTGAAGCTTTCTTT. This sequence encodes CASSLTALNTEAFF.